One sample yielded the 15 T cell receptor beta chains listed below, sequenced in a study of T cell repertoires in cytomegalovirus infection. Their antigens are not known. MiXCR, run by TCRdb on the reads, gives a single entry per CDR3 protein. The table lists around 540,000 distinct CDR3 sequences, roughly a third of them singletons. The material was cultured PBMCs, obtained from culture after CMV antigen stimulation. The receptors derive from a human donor in good health (CMV status not recorded). Some clones in this sample may be carry-over from other donors' samples.

This clonotype was observed a few times. The J gene is TRBJ1-5, the V gene TRBV20-1; weak D call: TRBD1 (6 bases). CDR3 length equals 19 residues. Trimming removed 0 bases at V and 2 bases at J, with 23 bases between. CDR1 is DFQATT, CDR2 SNEGSKA, per germline (reference sequence). CDR3 loop: CSARDQTRTDEVGNQPQHF. The CDR3 bases are TGCAGTGCTAGAGATCAGACAAGGACAGACGAGGTGGGCAATCAGCCCCAGCATTTT.

This clonotype came up a few times. CDR3 nucleotide sequence: TGTGCCAGCAGCTCCAAAATTGATCAGCCCCAGCATTTT. Translating it yields CASSSKIDQPQHF. The chain couples TRBV7-8 to TRBJ1-5; D is undetermined. Trimming stripped 4 bases from V and 5 bases from J, with 9 bases between. Germline loops: CDR1 SGHVS, CDR2 FQNEAQ. CDR3 length: 13 amino acids.

The chain recombines TRBV2 with TRBJ1-1; possible D gene TRBD1, 6 bases. This CDR3 contains 11 residues. The germline V gene has CDR1 SNHLY and CDR2 FYNNEI. V was shortened by 10 bases and J by 7 bases, with 13 bases between the two germline ends. This CDR3 is CANRGQSEAFF. The CDR3 DNA reads TGTGCCAACAGAGGACAGAGTGAAGCTTTCTTT.

The rearrangement links TRBV11-3 to TRBJ1-1; maybe TRBD1 (6 bases). This CDR3 contains 15 residues. The germline V gene has CDR1 SGHNT and CDR2 YENEEA. Trimming left V 5 bases short and J 1 base short, with 14 bases between. In DNA form, the CDR3 reads TGTGCCAGCAGCCCAGAGGACAGAACGAACACTGAAGCTTTCTTT. Protein sequence: CASSPEDRTNTEAFF. The variable domain in full, completed from reference TRBV11-3 and TRBJ1-1, reads EAGVVQSPRYKIIEKKQPVAFWCNPISGHNTLYWYLQNLGQGPELLIRYENEEAVDDSQLPKDRFSAERLKGVDSTLKIQPAELGDSAVYLCASSPEDRTNTEAFFGQGTRLTVV.

The genes are TRBV7-9 and TRBJ2-7; D uncertain. V lost 1 base and J 3 bases, leaving 13 bases between the germline ends. CDR1 and CDR2 (germline): SEHNR, FQNEAQ (reference sequence). This CDR3 spans 15 amino acids. The CDR3 here is CASSLEVAGDYEQYF. The CDR3 DNA reads as TGTGCCAGCAGCTTAGAGGTGGCAGGCGACTACGAGCAGTACTTC.

The rearrangement links TRBV6-2 or TRBV6-3 to TRBJ2-1; D not certain. Trimming cost V 3 bases and J 5 bases, with 5 bases left between them. Germline values: CDR1 MNHEY, CDR2 SVGEGT. This CDR3 region has 12 residues. CDR3 amino acids: CASSYPDNEQFF. The CDR3 DNA reads as TGTGCCAGCAGTTATCCAGACAATGAGCAGTTCTTC.

This clonotype was detected only once. The chain recombines TRBV30 with TRBJ2-1; no reliable D call. Per germline, CDR1 GTSNPN and CDR2 SVGIG (reference sequence). CDR3 length equals 14 residues. V lost 2 bases, J lost 3 bases, and 11 bases lay in between. The CDR3 coding sequence is TGTGCCTGGAGTTTAGGACCAGTCTACAATGAGCAGTTCTTC. Protein: CAWSLGPVYNEQFF. Using reference TRBV30 and TRBJ2-1 for the parts outside the CDR3, the full variable domain is SQTIHQWPATLVQPVGSPLSLECTVEGTSNPNLYWYRQAAGRGLQLLFYSVGIGQISSEVPQNLSASRPQDRQFILSSKKLLLSDSGFYLCAWSLGPVYNEQFFGPGTRLTVL.

This clonotype has only a few counts. The V and J genes are TRBV6-2 or TRBV6-3 and TRBJ2-7, with D unclear. CDR3 length: 12 residues. Germline CDR1 MNHEY, CDR2 SVGEGT. The V end lost 2 bases, the J end lost 0 bases, and 2 bases lay between the germline ends. CDR3 nucleotides: TGTGCCAGCAGTTACAACTCCTACGAGCAGTACTTC. Protein: CASSYNSYEQYF.

In this sample, this clonotype turned up many times. The genes are TRBV7-2 and TRBJ2-3; 11 bases map to TRBD2. This CDR3 spans 15 amino acids. V lost 5 bases, J lost 3 bases, and 4 bases stayed unmatched. The germline CDR1 and CDR2 sequences are SGHTA and FQGNSA. CDR3 amino acids: CASSVSGRDTDTQYF. In DNA, the CDR3 is TGTGCCAGCAGCGTTAGCGGGAGGGATACAGATACGCAGTATTTT. Full variable domain (rest looked up from reference TRBV7-2 and TRBJ2-3): GAGVSQSPSNKVTEKGKDVELRCDPISGHTALYWYRQSLGQGLEFLIYFQGNSAPDKSGLPSDRFSAERTGGSVSTLTIQRTQQEDSAVYLCASSVSGRDTDTQYFGPGTRLTVL.

This chain links TRBV6-2 or TRBV6-3 with TRBJ1-1, with D possibly TRBD1 on 6 matching bases. From germline, CDR1 is MNHEY and CDR2 SVGEGT. This CDR3 has 15 residues. With 6 bases removed from V and 7 bases from J, the gap between germline ends came to 21 bases. The CDR3 here is CASRNQGHWGFEAFF. DNA for the CDR3: TGTGCCAGCAGGAATCAGGGGCATTGGGGGTTTGAAGCTTTCTTT.

The chain combines TRBV11-2 with TRBJ2-3, with 9 bases aligning to TRBD2. Germline V gene data show CDR1 as SGHAT and CDR2 as FQNNGV. CDR3 size: 11 residues. The ends lost 5 bases at V and 12 bases at J; junction bases unmatched: 3. CDR3 sequence reads: CASSRTSDQYF. In DNA, the CDR3 is TGTGCCAGCAGCCGGACTAGCGACCAGTATTTT.

The CDR3 coding sequence is TGTGCCAGCAGGACTAAAAGGTACACTGAAGCTTTCTTT. Protein: CASRTKRYTEAFF. The V call is TRBV27, the J call TRBJ1-1, with D unresolved. The CDR3 is made up of 13 amino acids. The germline V gene has CDR1 MNHEY and CDR2 SMNVEV (reference sequence). V shed 6 bases and J shed 3 bases, with 11 bases lying between them.

The chain carries TRBV6-2 or TRBV6-3 and TRBJ2-1, with TRBD2 matching 13 bases. CDR1 is MNHEY and CDR2 is SVGEGT in the germline V gene. The ends lost 0 bases at V and 11 bases at J; junction bases unmatched: 10. CDR3 length: 17 amino acids. The CDR3 here is CASSYSSPGTSGAQQFF. DNA for the CDR3: TGTGCCAGCAGTTACTCGTCGCCCGGGACTAGCGGGGCCCAGCAGTTCTTC.

The genes are TRBV19 and TRBJ1-6; 8 bases map to TRBD1. V shed 2 bases, J shed 8 bases, and the junction held 5 bases outside the gene matches. The CDR3 is made up of 15 amino acids. From germline, CDR1 is LNHDA and CDR2 SQIVND (reference sequence). In nucleotides, the CDR3 is TGTGCCAGTAGTATACAGGGGGCGCGAGATTCACCCCTCCACTTT. Protein: CASSIQGARDSPLHF.

The chain carries TRBV28 and TRBJ2-7; 8 positions agree with TRBD1. CDR1 is MDHEN, CDR2 SYDVKM, per germline. CDR3 length: 17 amino acids. J lost 3 bases, V lost 6 bases, and 16 bases had no gene match. The CDR3 DNA follows: TGTGCCAGCAGCCCCGGGACAGGCTATAACACCATCTACGAGCAGTACTTC. Translation: CASSPGTGYNTIYEQYF.